This T cell receptor (beta chain) came from a study of PD-1 blockade in mismatch repair-deficient tumors. About the study: Patients had about eleven mismatch repair-deficient cancer types and were previously treated and progressing.

Study-wide results and limits: Rapid post-treatment expansion, then contraction, generally preceding radiologic response, marked tumor-resident clones.

Mismatch repair deficiency was confirmed in all patients, by PCR or immunohistochemistry. The CDR3 spans 11 residues. From germline, CDR1 is SQVTM and CDR2 ANQGSEA. V lost 7 bases to trimming and J lost 5 bases, with 11 bases between them. Sequencing was performed with immunoSEQ multiplex PCR; in TCRdb, only in-frame clones are kept and a portion is missing. The profile shows approximately 38,000 clones, 75% to 85% of them singletons. Comments on this clone: Its target is not known.

The chain joins TRBV29-1 to TRBJ1-1; D remains ambiguous. This specimen consisted of peripheral blood, obtained 4 weeks after starting pembrolizumab. This receptor was identified in an adult with mismatch repair-deficient cancer. The CDR3 loop is CSATTATEAFF. The CDR3 DNA reads as TGCAGCGCCACCACAGCAACTGAAGCTTTCTTT. The full variable domain, rest sourced from reference TRBV29-1 and TRBJ1-1, is SAVISQKPSRDICQRGTSLTIQCQVDSQVTMMFWYRQQPGQSLTLIATANQGSEATYESGFVIDKFPISRPNLTFSTLTVSNMSPEDSSIYLCSATTATEAFFGQGTRLTVV.